These 6 T cell receptor beta chains were all obtained from the same sample, sequenced in a study of lymphopenia after photon versus proton radiotherapy. Data came from immunoSEQ multiplex PCR; TCRdb stores just in-frame clones and leaves some out. The table shows 25,000 to 35,000 clones, with 75% to 90% occurring only once. The sample was peripheral blood, taken from a patient treated with photon-based radiotherapy. These receptors all come from a woman aged 45-65 years with pancreatic cancer.

The chain employs TRBV11-2 and TRBJ2-2; 8 bases map to TRBD1. The germline gives CDR1 SGHAT, CDR2 FQNNGV. V trimming: 5 bases; J trimming: 1 base; junction bases outside the gene matches: 6. The CDR3 runs 16 residues. The CDR3 loop reads CASSPTGTGNTGELFF. The CDR3 nucleotides read TGTGCCAGCAGCCCAACCGGGACAGGGAACACCGGGGAGCTGTTTTTT. The full variable domain, in which reference TRBV11-2 and TRBJ2-2 provide the parts outside the CDR3, is EAGVAQSPRYKIIEKRQSVAFWCNPISGHATLYWYQQILGQGPKLLIQFQNNGVVDDSQLPKDRFSAERLKGVDSTLKIQPAKLEDSAVYLCASSPTGTGNTGELFFGEGSRLTVL.

The rearrangement links TRBV4-2 to TRBJ2-2; 13 bases are shared with TRBD2. Germline lookup yields CDR1 LGHNA and CDR2 YNFKEQ. The CDR3 has 20 amino acids. V gave up 1 base and J gave up 5 bases; unmatched junction bases: 13. CDR3 sequence (DNA): TGTGCCAGCAGCCAAGGGGATAACGGACTAGCGGGAGTAGGGACCGGGGAGCTGTTTTTT. It specifies CASSQGDNGLAGVGTGELFF.

The chain joins TRBV6-1 to TRBJ1-6; TRBD1 is a possible D gene (5 bases). The CDR3 extends over 15 amino acids. Trimming cost V 7 bases and J 4 bases, with 14 bases left between them. CDR1 and CDR2 (germline): MNHNS, SASEGT. This CDR3 is CASTPRGQYNSPLHF. The CDR3 region has the DNA TGTGCCAGCACCCCGAGGGGCCAGTATAATTCACCCCTCCACTTT.

This clone was seen once. The J gene is TRBJ1-5, the V gene TRBV30; 9 positions match TRBD1. This CDR3 contains 16 residues. J gave up 4 bases and V 0 bases, and 7 bases lay outside the gene matches. Per germline, CDR1 GTSNPN and CDR2 SVGIG (reference sequence). As DNA, the CDR3 is TGTGCCTGGAGTGTAAGGGGACAGGGCAGGAATCAGCCCCAGCATTTT. This encodes CAWSVRGQGRNQPQHF.

V gene TRBV16 combines with J gene TRBJ2-7; TRBD1 might be the D (6 bases). V lost 3 bases and J lost 5, with 14 bases in between. The CDR3 runs 14 residues. Germline V gene lookup returns CDR1 KGHSY and CDR2 FQNENV. CDR3 protein: CASSHFDRLNEQYF. CDR3 in DNA: TGTGCCAGCAGCCACTTTGACAGGCTGAACGAGCAGTACTTC.

To note about this clone: Other nucleotide sequences in the sample specify the same CDR3. The chain combines TRBV7-2 with TRBJ1-5; 8 positions match TRBD1. The CDR3 totals 14 residues. Unmatched junction bases numbered 3, after V lost 5 bases and J lost 3 bases. Germline V gives CDR1 SGHTA, CDR2 FQGNSA. DNA of the CDR3: TGTGCCAGCAGCCGGACAGGGTCCAATCAGCCCCAGCATTTT. Amino acid sequence: CASSRTGSNQPQHF.